The present entry profiles one TCR beta chain with its context. The antigen remains unidentified. The junction does not match germline at one end; this may be a read error. This specimen belongs to a study of cytomegalovirus exposure and HLA in healthy donors. Study results and limitations: Relative to the 666-donor mean, N-insertions were reportedly fewer in an Asian-associated ancestry cluster in a later analysis. In vitro data verified three CMV-associated chains as specific for CMV antigens. Most sequenced TCRs were rare (though some public TCRs occurred in many donors).

PCR involved 60 Vbeta and 13 Jbeta primers. TCRdb's table, derived via immunoSEQ multiplex PCR, lists solely in-frame clones and lacks some. The sample lists 55,000 to 80,000 clones, 85% seen once, with approximately 11% in the top ten. This CDR3 has 14 residues. Germline-derived CDR1 and CDR2 are SNHLY and FYNNEI. The chain couples TRBV2 to TRBJ2-6; a possible D gene is TRBD1 (5 bases). The sequencing input was PBMCs. The TCR comes from a female donor in good health and CMV-seronegative. For the CDR3, the DNA is TGTGCCAGCGCTCAACCCTCTGGGGCCAACGGCCTGACTTTC. Its protein is CASAQPSGANGLTF.